What follows are 14 T cell receptor beta chains derived from one specimen sequenced in a study of blood T cell repertoires in COVID-19. Measured with immunoSEQ multiplex PCR; TCRdb has only the in-frame clones, and not every one. The table has 65,000 to 85,000 clones, around nine tenths seen once. Sample: peripheral blood. Receptors were obtained from a human donor in a cohort sampled during active COVID-19.

The count of this clone is one. This chain links TRBV19 with TRBJ1-1, with a tentative D call TRBD1 (5 bases). Between the trimmed V and J ends, which lost 3 bases and 6 bases, there was a span of 14 bases. Germline V gives CDR1 LNHDA, CDR2 SQIVND (reference sequence). CDR3 length equals 14 residues. The CDR3 loop reads CASSMRRGVAEAFF. CDR3 nucleotides: TGTGCCAGTAGTATGAGGAGGGGTGTCGCTGAAGCTTTCTTT. The entire variable domain, with the rest obtained from reference TRBV19 and TRBJ1-1, is as follows: DGGITQSPKYLFRKEGQNVTLSCEQNLNHDAMYWYRQDPGQGLRLIYYSQIVNDFQKGDIAEGYSVSREKKESFPLTVTSAQKNPTAFYLCASSMRRGVAEAFFGQGTRLTVV.

V gene TRBV3-1 (or the pseudogene TRBV3-2) combines with J gene TRBJ1-1; D remains ambiguous. Per the germline V gene, CDR1 is LGHDT and CDR2 is YNNKEL (reference sequence). CDR3 length equals 10 residues. The CDR3 region has the DNA TGTGCGACGGGGAACACTGAAGCTTTCTTT. Its protein product is CATGNTEAFF.

J is TRBJ1-5 and V is TRBV10-3, with unresolved D. The CDR3 runs to 17 residues. Per germline, CDR1 ENHRY and CDR2 SYGVKD. The V gene lost 3 bases and the J gene lost 0 bases, with 15 bases spanning the gap. CDR3 residues: CAISDSVRSYSNQPQHF. The CDR3 DNA is TGTGCCATCAGTGACTCGGTCAGGTCCTATAGCAATCAGCCCCAGCATTTT.

The chain uses TRBV6-4 and TRBJ2-7; 8 nucleotides match TRBD1. CDR1 and CDR2 (germline): MRHNA, SNTAGT. Trimming cost V 6 bases and J 3 bases; bases outside gene matches: 7. The length of the CDR3 is 14 residues. The CDR3 region has the DNA TGTGCCAGCAGAGCACGGGACAGGAACTACGAGCAGTACTTC. Its translation is CASRARDRNYEQYF.

The chain is built from TRBV30 and TRBJ2-2, with TRBD1 matching over 8 bases. This CDR3 is built from 15 residues. After removal of 1 base from V and 5 bases from J, the junction contained 6 bases not matched to a gene. Per germline, CDR1 GTSNPN and CDR2 SVGIG (reference sequence). The CDR3 spells CAWSGGQGSTGELFF. DNA of the CDR3: TGTGCCTGGAGTGGAGGACAGGGAAGTACCGGGGAGCTGTTTTTT. The whole variable domain, remainder taken from reference TRBV30 and TRBJ2-2, is SQTIHQWPATLVQPVGSPLSLECTVEGTSNPNLYWYRQAAGRGLQLLFYSVGIGQISSEVPQNLSASRPQDRQFILSSKKLLLSDSGFYLCAWSGGQGSTGELFFGEGSRLTVL.

J is TRBJ2-4 and V is TRBV6-5, with D maybe TRBD1 (7 bases). V lost 4 bases and J 9 bases, leaving 16 bases between the germline ends. Germline V gene sequence: CDR1 MNHEY, CDR2 SVGAGI. CDR3 length: 14 residues. The CDR3: CASSLQGEEAIQYF. CDR3 coding DNA: TGTGCCAGCAGTTTGCAGGGGGAGGAGGCCATTCAGTACTTC.

The V gene is TRBV27, the J gene TRBJ1-1; D not resolved. V was clipped by 4 bases and J by 1 base, with 10 bases between them. The CDR3 is made up of 14 amino acids. Germline V gives CDR1 MNHEY, CDR2 SMNVEV (reference sequence). CDR3 bases: TGTGCCAGCAGTTCTGGGAGCACGAACACTGAAGCTTTCTTT. Amino acid sequence: CASSSGSTNTEAFF.

The J gene is TRBJ2-7, the V gene TRBV5-6; 8 nucleotides line up with TRBD1. The trim removed 3 bases at V and 3 bases at J, leaving 5 bases unmatched. CDR1 and CDR2 (germline): SGHDT, YYEEEE. This CDR3 region has 14 residues. CDR3 region: CASSSTGGHYEQYF. The DNA of the CDR3 is TGTGCCAGCAGCTCAACAGGGGGTCACTACGAGCAGTACTTC. Full variable domain (outside the CDR3, taken from reference TRBV5-6 and TRBJ2-7): DAGVTQSPTHLIKTRGQQVTLRCSPKSGHDTVSWYQQALGQGPQFIFQYYEEEERQRGNFPDRFSGHQFPNYSSELNVNALLLGDSALYLCASSSTGGHYEQYFGPGTRLTVT.

The rearrangement links TRBV14 to TRBJ1-3, with D unclear. CDR3 length equals 14 residues. Germline CDR1 SGHDN, CDR2 FVKESK. V shed 4 bases and J shed 0 bases, with 7 bases lying between them. The CDR3 DNA is TGTGCCAGCAGCCCACGGGTCTCTGGAAACACCATATATTTT. It is translated as CASSPRVSGNTIYF.

The chain joins TRBV18 to TRBJ1-2; possibly TRBD1 for D (5 bases). Germline V CDR1 and CDR2: KGHSH, LQKENI. Between the trimmed V and J ends, which lost 3 bases and 4 bases, there was a span of 15 bases. This CDR3 spans 15 amino acids. CDR3 protein: CASSPGFRGTYGYTF. In DNA, the CDR3 is TGTGCCAGCTCACCGGGATTTAGGGGTACCTATGGCTACACCTTC.

The chain combines TRBV25-1 with TRBJ1-5; possibly TRBD1 for D (5 bases). The V and J ends lost 3 bases and 0 bases respectively, with 9 bases between them. The CDR3 is made up of 15 amino acids. Germline V gene lookup returns CDR1 MGHDK and CDR2 SYGVNS. CDR3 sequence: CASSDRAYSNQPQHF. The CDR3 DNA sequence: TGTGCCAGCAGTGACAGGGCCTATAGCAATCAGCCCCAGCATTTT.

The chain combines TRBV7-2 with TRBJ1-5; D possibly corresponds to TRBD1 (6 bases). Trimming took off 2 bases at V and 1 base at J, with 6 bases between the two ends. In germline, CDR1 is SGHTA, CDR2 FQGNSA. The CDR3 runs to 14 residues. The chain's CDR3 is CASSLQGSNQPQHF. The CDR3 region has the DNA TGTGCCAGCAGCTTACAGGGGAGCAATCAGCCCCAGCATTTT.

The genes are TRBV29-1 and TRBJ2-7, with TRBD2 matching 7 bases. The CDR3 extends over 14 amino acids. Unmatched junction bases numbered 10, after V lost 5 bases and J lost 3 bases. Germline lookup yields CDR1 SQVTM and CDR2 ANQGSEA. CDR3 sequence (DNA): TGCAGCGTTACAAAGCTCTCGGGAGGCTACGAGCAGTACTTC. It is translated as CSVTKLSGGYEQYF.

The rearrangement joins TRBV4-3 to TRBJ1-2; 8 bases map to TRBD1. V lost 0 bases, J lost 7 bases, and 13 bases stayed unmatched. Looked up from germline, CDR1 is LGHNA and CDR2 is YSLEER. This CDR3 has 17 residues. This CDR3 is CASSQDVNRGIVSGYTF. The CDR3 nucleotides read TGCGCCAGCAGCCAAGACGTAAACAGGGGGATCGTTAGTGGCTACACCTTC.